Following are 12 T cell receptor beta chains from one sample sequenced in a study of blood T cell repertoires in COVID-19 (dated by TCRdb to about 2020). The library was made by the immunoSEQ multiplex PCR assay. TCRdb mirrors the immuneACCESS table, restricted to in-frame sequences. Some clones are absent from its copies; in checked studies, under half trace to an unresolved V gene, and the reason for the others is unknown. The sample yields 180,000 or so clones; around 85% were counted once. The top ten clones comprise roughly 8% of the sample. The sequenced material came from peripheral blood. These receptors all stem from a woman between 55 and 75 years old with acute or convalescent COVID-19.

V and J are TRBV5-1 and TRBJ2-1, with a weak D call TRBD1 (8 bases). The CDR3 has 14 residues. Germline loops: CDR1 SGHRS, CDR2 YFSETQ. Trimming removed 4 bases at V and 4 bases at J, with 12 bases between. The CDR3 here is CASSVQGGYNEQFF. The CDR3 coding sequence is TGCGCCAGCAGCGTACAGGGGGGGTACAATGAGCAGTTCTTC.

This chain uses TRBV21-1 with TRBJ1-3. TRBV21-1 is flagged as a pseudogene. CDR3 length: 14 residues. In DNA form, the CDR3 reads TGTGCCAGCACCCGGTCGTTCTCTGGAAACACCATATATTTT. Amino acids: CASTRSFSGNTIYF.

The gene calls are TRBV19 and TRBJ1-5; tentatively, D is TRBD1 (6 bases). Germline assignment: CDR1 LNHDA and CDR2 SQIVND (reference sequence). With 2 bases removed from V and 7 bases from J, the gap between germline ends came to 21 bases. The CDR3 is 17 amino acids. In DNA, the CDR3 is TGTGCCAGTAGTATAAATTGGGCAGGGGCATTGGGACAGCCCCAGCATTTT. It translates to CASSINWAGALGQPQHF. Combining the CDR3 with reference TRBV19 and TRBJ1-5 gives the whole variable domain DGGITQSPKYLFRKEGQNVTLSCEQNLNHDAMYWYRQDPGQGLRLIYYSQIVNDFQKGDIAEGYSVSREKKESFPLTVTSAQKNPTAFYLCASSINWAGALGQPQHFGDGTRLSIL.

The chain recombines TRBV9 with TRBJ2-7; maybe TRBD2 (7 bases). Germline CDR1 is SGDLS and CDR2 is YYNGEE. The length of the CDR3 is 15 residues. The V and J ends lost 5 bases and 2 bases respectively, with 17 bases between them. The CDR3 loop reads CASSEGGVPTYEQYF. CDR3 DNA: TGTGCCAGCAGTGAGGGGGGGGTACCGACCTACGAGCAGTACTTC.

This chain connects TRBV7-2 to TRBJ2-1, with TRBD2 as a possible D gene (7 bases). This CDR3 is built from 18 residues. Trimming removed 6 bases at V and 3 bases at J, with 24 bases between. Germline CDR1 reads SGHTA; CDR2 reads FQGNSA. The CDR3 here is CASRGGAPAATNYNEQFF. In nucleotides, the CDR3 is TGTGCCAGCAGGGGGGGGGCTCCAGCGGCCACCAACTACAATGAGCAGTTCTTC.

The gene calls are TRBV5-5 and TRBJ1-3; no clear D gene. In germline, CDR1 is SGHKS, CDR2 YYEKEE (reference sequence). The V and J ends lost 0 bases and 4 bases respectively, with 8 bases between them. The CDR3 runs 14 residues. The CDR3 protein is CASSLGTVGNTIYF. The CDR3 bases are TGTGCCAGCAGCTTGGGGACTGTCGGAAACACCATATATTTT.

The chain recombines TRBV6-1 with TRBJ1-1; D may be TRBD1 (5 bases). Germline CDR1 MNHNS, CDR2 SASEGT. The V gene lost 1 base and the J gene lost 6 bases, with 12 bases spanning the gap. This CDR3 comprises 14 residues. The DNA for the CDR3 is TGTGCCAGCAGTGAAGGGGGGGATCTGTCTGAAGCTTTCTTT. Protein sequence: CASSEGGDLSEAFF.

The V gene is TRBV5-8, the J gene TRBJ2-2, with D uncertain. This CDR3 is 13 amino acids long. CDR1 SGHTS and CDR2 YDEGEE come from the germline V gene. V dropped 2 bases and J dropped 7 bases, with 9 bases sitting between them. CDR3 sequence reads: CASSFDRSGELFF. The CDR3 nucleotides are TGTGCCAGCAGCTTCGACCGGAGCGGGGAGCTGTTTTTT. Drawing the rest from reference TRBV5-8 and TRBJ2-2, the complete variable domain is EAGVTQSPTHLIKTRGQQATLRCSPISGHTSVYWYQQALGLGLQFLLWYDEGEERNRGNFPPRFSGRQFPNYSSELNVNALELEDSALYLCASSFDRSGELFFGEGSRLTVL.

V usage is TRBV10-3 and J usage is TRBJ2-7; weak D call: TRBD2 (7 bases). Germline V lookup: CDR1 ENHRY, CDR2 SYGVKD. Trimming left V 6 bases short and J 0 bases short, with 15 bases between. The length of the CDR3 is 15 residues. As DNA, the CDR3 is TGTGCCATCAGGAGGGGGGGGACTGTCTCCTACGAGCAGTACTTC. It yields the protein CAIRRGGTVSYEQYF.

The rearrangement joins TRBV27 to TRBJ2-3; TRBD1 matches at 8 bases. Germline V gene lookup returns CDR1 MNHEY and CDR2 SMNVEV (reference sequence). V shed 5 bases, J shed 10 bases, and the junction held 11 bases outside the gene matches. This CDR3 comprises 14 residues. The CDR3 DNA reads TGTGCCAGCAGTAGAGGACAGGGAGAGGGTCCGCAGTATTTT. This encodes CASSRGQGEGPQYF.

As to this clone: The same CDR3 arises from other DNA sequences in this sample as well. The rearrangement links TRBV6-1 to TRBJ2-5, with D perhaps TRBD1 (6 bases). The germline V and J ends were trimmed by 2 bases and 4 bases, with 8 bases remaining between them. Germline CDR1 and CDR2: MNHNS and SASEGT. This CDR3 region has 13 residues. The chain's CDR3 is CASSEQGRETQYF. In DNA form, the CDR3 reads TGTGCCAGCAGTGAACAGGGGCGAGAGACCCAGTACTTC.

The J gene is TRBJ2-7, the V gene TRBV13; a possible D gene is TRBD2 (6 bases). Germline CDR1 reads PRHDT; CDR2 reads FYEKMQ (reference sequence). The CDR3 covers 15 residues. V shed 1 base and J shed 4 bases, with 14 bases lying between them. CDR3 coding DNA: TGTGCCAGCAGCTTAGATGCGGGGAACAAATACGAGCAGTACGTC. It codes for CASSLDAGNKYEQYV.